The source of this TCR beta chain is a study of T cell repertoires in cytomegalovirus infection. Study background: It was the public TCR beta signatures that indicated both CMV infection and matching HLA type.

One entry per CDR3 protein, called by TCRdb with MiXCR from the reads. The sample has some 480,000 distinct CDR3 sequences; about 33% are singletons. Notes on the study in general: HLA-C-restricted, CMV-specific TCR beta clonotypes were dominant ex vivo.

This clonotype came up a few times. What it binds is not known. Source: cultured PBMCs, taken from culture after CMV antigen stimulation. This TCR derives from a human donor in good health (CMV status not recorded). Some clones in this sample may be carry-over from other donors' samples.

The CDR3 DNA follows: TGTGCCAGCACCTTAGGAATCCAAGAGACCCAGTACTTC. It yields the protein CASTLGIQETQYF. The chain recombines TRBV25-1 with TRBJ2-5; no firm D call. The CDR3 sequence is 13 residues long. The V end lost 7 bases, the J end lost 1 base, and 10 bases lay between the germline ends. Per germline, CDR1 MGHDK and CDR2 SYGVNS. The full variable domain, completed using reference TRBV25-1 and TRBJ2-5, is EADIYQTPRYLVIGTGKKITLECSQTMGHDKMYWYQQDPGMELHLIHYSYGVNSTEKGDLSSESTVSRIRTEHFPLTLESARPSHTSQYLCASTLGIQETQYFGPGTRLLVL.